Listed below are T cell receptor beta chains from one sample, sequenced in a study of regulatory T cells in long-lasting Graves disease. TCRdb redid the calling of the multiplex PCR reads with MiXCR, one entry per CDR3 protein. The sample includes hundreds of thousands of distinct CDR3 sequences, approximately 15% seen only once; the top ten take 25% to 30%. This same sample was also taken into another study, of T cells in Graves' hyperthyroidism and ophthalmopathy.

Sequencing was performed on peripheral blood mononuclear cells (PBMCs), taken at new diagnosis, from a patient treated with antithyroid drugs. The receptors were sampled from a man aged 40-50 years with Graves disease. Both conserved end residues are part of each CDR3.

j_call: TRBJ2-7
v_call: TRBV6-2/TRBV6-3
cdr3_length: 12
cdr3_aa: CASKVGGYEQYF

j_call: TRBJ2-3
v_call: TRBV28
cdr3_length: 16
cdr3_aa: CASRSRLAVSTDTQYF

j_call: TRBJ2-7
v_call: TRBV7-9
cdr3_length: 14
cdr3_aa: CASSLAGANNEQYF

j_call: TRBJ2-1
v_call: TRBV4-2
cdr3_length: 14
cdr3_aa: CASSQDQRGLEQFF

j_call: TRBJ2-3
v_call: TRBV6-1
cdr3_length: 16
cdr3_aa: CASSQGTSGRSDTQYF

j_call: TRBJ2-5
v_call: TRBV11-2
cdr3_length: 15
cdr3_aa: CASSWAEDGLETQYF

j_call: TRBJ2-7
v_call: TRBV28
cdr3_length: 12
cdr3_aa: CATRDSSYEQYF

j_call: TRBJ2-3
v_call: TRBV6-2/TRBV6-3
cdr3_length: 15
cdr3_aa: CASSPRLAGVDTQYF

j_call: TRBJ2-7
v_call: TRBV18
cdr3_length: 13
cdr3_aa: CASSPRGLYEQYF

j_call: TRBJ2-3
v_call: TRBV5-1
cdr3_length: 15
cdr3_aa: CASSLAAGRTDTQYF